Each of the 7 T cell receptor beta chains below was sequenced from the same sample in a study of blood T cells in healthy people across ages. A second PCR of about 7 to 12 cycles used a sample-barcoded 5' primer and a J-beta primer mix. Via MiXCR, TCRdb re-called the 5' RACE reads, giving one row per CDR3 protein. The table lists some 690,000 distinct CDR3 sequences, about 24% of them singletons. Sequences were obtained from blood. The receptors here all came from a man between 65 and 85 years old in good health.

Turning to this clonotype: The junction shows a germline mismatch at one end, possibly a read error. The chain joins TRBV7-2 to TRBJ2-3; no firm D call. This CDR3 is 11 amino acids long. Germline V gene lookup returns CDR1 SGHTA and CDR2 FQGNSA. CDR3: CASSPRDAQCF. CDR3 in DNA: TGTGCCAGCAGCCCTAGAGATGCGCAGTGTTTT.

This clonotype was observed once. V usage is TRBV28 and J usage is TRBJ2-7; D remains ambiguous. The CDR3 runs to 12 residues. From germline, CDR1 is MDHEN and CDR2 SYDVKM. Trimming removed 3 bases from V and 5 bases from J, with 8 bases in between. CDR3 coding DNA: TGTGCCAGCAGTTTTCTAGGGAACGAGCAGTACTTC. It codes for CASSFLGNEQYF.

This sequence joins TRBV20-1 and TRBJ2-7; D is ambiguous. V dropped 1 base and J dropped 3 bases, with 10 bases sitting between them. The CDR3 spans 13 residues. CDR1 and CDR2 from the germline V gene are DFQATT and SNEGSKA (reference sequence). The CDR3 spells CSARVGLVYEQYF. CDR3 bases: TGCAGTGCTAGAGTCGGCCTAGTCTACGAGCAGTACTTC.

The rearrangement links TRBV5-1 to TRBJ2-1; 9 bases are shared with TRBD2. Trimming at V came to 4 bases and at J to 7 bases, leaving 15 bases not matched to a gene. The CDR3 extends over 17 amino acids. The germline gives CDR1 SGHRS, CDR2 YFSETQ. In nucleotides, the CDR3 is TGCGCCAGCAGCCAACTCGCCGGGACTAGCCCCACTAATGAGCAGTTCTTC. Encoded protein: CASSQLAGTSPTNEQFF. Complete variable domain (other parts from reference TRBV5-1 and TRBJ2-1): KAGVTQTPRYLIKTRGQQVTLSCSPISGHRSVSWYQQTPGQGLQFLFEYFSETQRNKGNFPGRFSGRQFSNSRSEMNVSTLELGDSALYLCASSQLAGTSPTNEQFFGPGTRLTVL.

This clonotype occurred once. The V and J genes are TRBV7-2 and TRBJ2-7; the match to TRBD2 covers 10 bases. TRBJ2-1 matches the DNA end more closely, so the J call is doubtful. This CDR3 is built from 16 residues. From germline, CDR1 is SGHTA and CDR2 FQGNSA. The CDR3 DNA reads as TGTGCCAGCAGCTTCACTAGCGGGGTACCTTACAATGAGCAGTTCTTC. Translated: CASSFTSGVPYNEQFF.

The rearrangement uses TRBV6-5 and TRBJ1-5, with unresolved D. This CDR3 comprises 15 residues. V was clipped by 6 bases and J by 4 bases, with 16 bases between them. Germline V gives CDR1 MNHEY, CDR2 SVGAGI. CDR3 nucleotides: TGTGCCAGCAGCTACAATAGGGCGGGGAATCAGCCCCAGCATTTT. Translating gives CASSYNRAGNQPQHF.

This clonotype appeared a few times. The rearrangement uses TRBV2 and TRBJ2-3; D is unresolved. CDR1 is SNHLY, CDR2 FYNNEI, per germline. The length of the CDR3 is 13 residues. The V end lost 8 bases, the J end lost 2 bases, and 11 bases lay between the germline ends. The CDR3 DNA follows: TGTGCCAGCGTTCCCACTTTCACAGATACGCAGTATTTT. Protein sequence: CASVPTFTDTQYF.